The next 22 T cell receptor beta chains were all read from a single sample in a study of blood T cell repertoires in COVID-19. The data were produced by immunoSEQ multiplex PCR, yet TCRdb's version contains in-frame clones alone and is incomplete. The table has a few hundred thousand clones, around 87% seen once; the top ten hold approximately 2.2%. The sequenced sample was peripheral blood. The receptor source for this set is a man younger than 30 with active or convalescent COVID-19.

J is TRBJ1-1 and V is TRBV28; D is unclear. The CDR3 has 14 residues. Germline V gene sequence: CDR1 MDHEN, CDR2 SYDVKM. V dropped 4 bases and J dropped 3 bases, with 12 bases sitting between them. For the CDR3, the DNA is TGTGCCAGCAGTTACCGTGGAGGCTACACTGAAGCTTTCTTT. Encoded protein: CASSYRGGYTEAFF.

J is TRBJ2-2 and V is TRBV28, with D hard to call. Germline CDR1 is MDHEN and CDR2 is SYDVKM. Trimming took 3 bases from V and 1 from J, leaving 9 bases between them. This CDR3 is built from 15 residues. CDR3 residues: CASSLGEWNTGELFF. The DNA of the CDR3 is TGTGCCAGCAGTTTGGGCGAGTGGAACACCGGGGAGCTGTTTTTT.

The rearrangement links TRBV2 to TRBJ1-6; D ambiguous. The germline V and J ends were trimmed by 4 bases and 8 bases, with 9 bases remaining between them. The CDR3 has 13 residues. Germline-derived CDR1 and CDR2 are SNHLY and FYNNEI. This CDR3 is CASSGTYDSPLHF. The CDR3 coding sequence is TGTGCCAGCAGTGGGACTTACGATTCACCCCTCCACTTT.

V gene TRBV7-8 combines with J gene TRBJ1-5; 8 nucleotides align to TRBD1. Unmatched junction bases numbered 12, after V lost 5 bases and J lost 6 bases. Germline assignment: CDR1 SGHVS and CDR2 FQNEAQ. This CDR3 region has 16 residues. The CDR3 region is CASSPTGTGGGQPQHF. CDR3 DNA: TGTGCCAGCAGCCCAACCGGGACAGGTGGGGGTCAGCCCCAGCATTTT.

This clone was seen just once. The chain uses TRBV7-2 and TRBJ2-3; 10 positions match TRBD2. Germline assignment: CDR1 SGHTA and CDR2 FQGNSA. The V segment lost 5 bases and the J segment 4 bases; nucleotides outside the gene matches: 3. The CDR3 is 14 amino acids. CDR3 coding DNA: TGTGCCAGCAGCACCAGCGGGGGGGCAGATACGCAGTATTTT. It codes for CASSTSGGADTQYF.

The chain combines TRBV27 with TRBJ1-2; TRBD1 agrees at 9 bases. CDR1 is MNHEY and CDR2 is SMNVEV in the germline V gene (reference sequence). The CDR3 sequence is 18 residues long. V trimming: 8 bases; J trimming: 0 bases; junction bases outside the gene matches: 16. The CDR3 nucleotides are TGTGCCAGCGGCCGAGCGCCGGGACAGGGACCCGCTAACTATGGCTACACCTTC. It specifies CASGRAPGQGPANYGYTF.

This chain links TRBV27 with TRBJ1-2, with a tentative D call TRBD1 (5 bases). Trimming pared 6 bases from V and 1 base from J, leaving 12 bases between. Germline values: CDR1 MNHEY, CDR2 SMNVEV (reference sequence). The CDR3 has 14 amino acids. The chain's CDR3 is CASRSRGSNYGYTF. The CDR3 nucleotides read TGTGCCAGCAGGTCGCGGGGGAGTAACTATGGCTACACCTTC.

V is TRBV7-2 and J is TRBJ2-7; D remains unclear. Trimming pared 0 bases from V and 2 bases from J, leaving 14 bases between. Germline V gives CDR1 SGHTA, CDR2 FQGNSA. The CDR3 spans 16 residues. Here the CDR3 reads CASSLAPRGVPYEQYF. The CDR3 nucleotides are TGTGCCAGCAGCTTAGCTCCCCGCGGTGTCCCCTACGAGCAGTACTTC.

The chain couples TRBV7-2 to TRBJ2-2; 10 bases line up with TRBD2. V lost 0 bases, J lost 0 bases, and 1 base stayed unmatched. Per the germline V gene, CDR1 is SGHTA and CDR2 is FQGNSA. This CDR3 has 17 residues. The CDR3 sequence: CASSLASGRANTGELFF. DNA for the CDR3: TGTGCCAGCAGCTTAGCAAGCGGGAGGGCGAACACCGGGGAGCTGTTTTTT.

The chain carries TRBV4-1 and TRBJ1-3; the D gene is possibly TRBD1 (6 bases). This CDR3 region has 16 residues. Trimming took 1 base from V and 5 from J, leaving 15 bases between them. Germline V gene sequence: CDR1 MGHRA, CDR2 YSYEKL. The CDR3 protein is CASSQVYLDRRNTIYF. DNA of the CDR3: TGCGCCAGCAGCCAAGTTTATCTGGACAGACGAAACACCATATATTTT.

The chain uses TRBV5-4 and TRBJ1-5, with 7 positions matching TRBD1. This CDR3 contains 14 residues. V lost 4 bases to trimming and J lost 3 bases; unmatched junction nucleotides: 4. The germline gives CDR1 SGHNT, CDR2 YYREEE (reference sequence). The CDR3 is CASSLQGTNQPQHF. The CDR3 bases are TGTGCCAGCAGCCTACAGGGGACCAATCAGCCCCAGCATTTT.

This clone was observed once. V gene TRBV7-2 combines with J gene TRBJ1-6; 7 bases match TRBD1. The V and J ends lost 4 bases and 7 bases, in that order; junction bases with no gene match: 10. Germline lookup yields CDR1 SGHTA and CDR2 FQGNSA. This CDR3 region has 16 residues. The CDR3 protein is CASSYKPGQTNSPLHF. The CDR3 nucleotides are TGTGCCAGCAGCTATAAACCGGGACAGACAAATTCACCCCTCCACTTT.

The V and J genes are TRBV5-1 and TRBJ1-1; D is uncertain. The V end was cut by 7 bases, the J end by 0 bases, with 16 bases between. Germline V gives CDR1 SGHRS, CDR2 YFSETQ. The length of the CDR3 is 15 residues. The CDR3 bases are TGCGCCAGCCAAGGCGGCTCGAGACTGAACACTGAAGCTTTCTTT. Translating gives CASQGGSRLNTEAFF.

The V and J genes are TRBV11-2 and TRBJ2-7; tentatively, D is TRBD2 (6 bases). V lost 0 bases to trimming and J lost 9 bases, with 9 bases between them. CDR3 size: 12 residues. From germline, CDR1 is SGHAT and CDR2 FQNNGV. Here the CDR3 reads CASSLEGRGQYF. The CDR3 DNA follows: TGTGCCAGCAGCTTAGAAGGGCGGGGGCAGTACTTC.

The chain links TRBV5-3 to TRBJ2-7, with D unclear. TRBV5-3 is an ORF; its function is uncertain. This CDR3 contains 13 residues. Trimming cost V 2 bases and J 5 bases, with 11 bases left between them. The CDR3 is CARSFRQVDEQYF. CDR3 nucleotide sequence: TGTGCCAGAAGCTTCCGTCAGGTAGACGAGCAGTACTTC.

J is TRBJ1-2 and V is TRBV6-1; D is perhaps TRBD1 (5 bases). Germline lookup yields CDR1 MNHNS and CDR2 SASEGT. The CDR3 extends over 14 amino acids. The V end was cut by 3 bases, the J end by 2 bases, with 10 bases between. CDR3 bases: TGTGCCAGCAGTGAGATATCAGGGAACTATGGCTACACCTTC. Translation gives CASSEISGNYGYTF.

This sequence joins TRBV9 and TRBJ1-3; D uncertain. Germline V gene data show CDR1 as SGDLS and CDR2 as YYNGEE. Trimming took off 0 bases at V and 4 bases at J, with 14 bases between the two ends. This CDR3 spans 16 amino acids. The DNA of the CDR3 is TGTGCCAGCAGCGTAGGTGCAGGCGCCGAGGGAAACACCATATATTTT. Amino acid sequence: CASSVGAGAEGNTIYF.

The rearrangement links TRBV3-1 (or the pseudogene TRBV3-2) to TRBJ2-7, with 11 bases that match TRBD2. In germline, CDR1 is LGHDT, CDR2 YNNKEL (reference sequence). V trimming: 5 bases; J trimming: 5 bases; junction bases outside the gene matches: 8. This CDR3 has 15 amino acids. The CDR3 reads CASSVTSGSFHEQYF. CDR3 in DNA: TGTGCCAGCAGCGTTACTAGCGGGAGCTTCCACGAGCAGTACTTC.

The chain couples TRBV29-1 to TRBJ2-7; TRBD2 matches at 16 bases. The CDR3 is 17 residues long. With 3 bases clipped from V and 0 bases from J, the junction kept 5 bases outside the gene matches. Germline lookup yields CDR1 SQVTM and CDR2 ANQGSEA. This chain's CDR3 is CSVEGLAGGPLSYEQYF. CDR3 sequence (DNA): TGCAGCGTTGAGGGACTAGCGGGAGGGCCCCTCTCCTACGAGCAGTACTTC.

V and J are TRBV14 and TRBJ1-1, with TRBD1 as a possible D gene (6 bases). The CDR3 is made up of 18 amino acids. The V end lost 4 bases, the J end lost 1 base, and 22 bases lay between the germline ends. Germline V CDR1 and CDR2: SGHDN, FVKESK. The CDR3 nucleotides are TGTGCCAGCAGCCCATCCTTACTGAAGACAGGCCAGAACACTGAAGCTTTCTTT. Its translation is CASSPSLLKTGQNTEAFF.

The chain employs TRBV15 and TRBJ1-1, with a weak D call TRBD1 (6 bases). Trimming pared 3 bases from V and 5 bases from J, leaving 16 bases between. CDR1 LNHNV and CDR2 YYDKDF come from the germline V gene (reference sequence). This CDR3 contains 15 residues. As DNA, the CDR3 is TGTGCCACCAGCAGGGCCCAGGGGTTAAGGACTGAAGCTTTCTTT. Residues: CATSRAQGLRTEAFF.

V and J are TRBV9 and TRBJ1-2; 7 bases match TRBD1. CDR1 SGDLS and CDR2 YYNGEE come from the germline V gene. The CDR3 covers 15 residues. V lost 3 bases and J lost 2; bases outside the gene matches: 7. CDR3 region: CASSAWDSPNYGYTF. The CDR3 region has the DNA TGTGCCAGCAGCGCCTGGGACAGCCCCAACTATGGCTACACCTTC.